The 25 T cell receptor beta chains below come from one sample, sequenced in a study of cytomegalovirus exposure and HLA in healthy donors. The PCR employed 60 Vbeta primers together with 13 Jbeta primers. Here immunoSEQ multiplex PCR was the method, and the copy in TCRdb shows in-frame clones only, minus some. The sample holds roughly 140,000 clones, approximately 80% seen once. Sequenced: PBMCs. These TCRs come from a woman aged 40 to 50 in good health and CMV-seropositive.

This clone came up a few times. The chain uses TRBV6-1 and TRBJ1-1; possibly TRBD1 for D (5 bases). The CDR3 runs 12 residues. In germline, CDR1 is MNHNS, CDR2 SASEGT. V was pared by 3 bases and J by 12 bases, with 14 bases between. The CDR3 is CASSDGTGKTFF. The DNA of the CDR3 is TGTGCCAGCAGTGATGGAACAGGAAAAACTTTCTTT.

The J gene is TRBJ1-4, the V gene TRBV19; D may be TRBD1 (5 bases). CDR3 length: 16 amino acids. Germline CDR1 and CDR2: LNHDA and SQIVND (reference sequence). Trimming pared 3 bases from V and 0 bases from J, leaving 11 bases between. CDR3 residues: CASSMTAQATNEKLFF. Here the CDR3 DNA reads TGTGCCAGTAGTATGACAGCACAAGCAACTAATGAAAAACTGTTTTTT. Full variable domain (rest looked up from reference TRBV19 and TRBJ1-4): DGGITQSPKYLFRKEGQNVTLSCEQNLNHDAMYWYRQDPGQGLRLIYYSQIVNDFQKGDIAEGYSVSREKKESFPLTVTSAQKNPTAFYLCASSMTAQATNEKLFFGSGTQLSVL.

The genes are TRBV11-3 and TRBJ2-1; 9 nucleotides agree with TRBD2. V lost 4 bases to trimming and J lost 6 bases; unmatched junction nucleotides: 7. CDR1 and CDR2 from the germline V gene are SGHNT and YENEEA. The CDR3 sequence is 15 residues long. The CDR3 loop reads CASSSAGGLGNEQFF. The CDR3 bases are TGTGCCAGCAGCTCCGCGGGAGGGCTCGGCAATGAGCAGTTCTTC.

This chain uses TRBV5-1 with TRBJ1-1; D possibly corresponds to TRBD1 (6 bases). Deletions cut 0 bases from V and 0 bases from J, with 15 bases between. This CDR3 spans 17 amino acids. From germline, CDR1 is SGHRS and CDR2 YFSETQ. CDR3: CASSLAVQGHMNTEAFF. In DNA form, the CDR3 reads TGCGCCAGCAGCTTGGCGGTTCAGGGACATATGAACACTGAAGCTTTCTTT.

The rearrangement uses TRBV30 and TRBJ1-1; perhaps TRBD1 as D (5 bases). Trimming removed 3 bases at V and 4 bases at J, with 18 bases between. This CDR3 region has 15 residues. Germline V CDR1 and CDR2: GTSNPN, SVGIG (reference sequence). DNA of the CDR3: TGTGCCTGGAGAGATAAGGGGTCTCAGCGCACTGAAGCTTTCTTT. It yields the protein CAWRDKGSQRTEAFF.

The V and J genes are TRBV10-3 and TRBJ2-3; the match to TRBD1 covers 10 bases. The CDR3 runs to 16 residues. J was trimmed by 4 bases and V by 4 bases; bases with no gene match: 8. The germline gives CDR1 ENHRY, CDR2 SYGVKD. This CDR3 reads CAISVSTGGAADTQYF. In DNA, the CDR3 is TGTGCCATCAGTGTTTCGACAGGGGGCGCCGCAGATACGCAGTATTTT.

The chain recombines TRBV5-6 with TRBJ2-7; TRBD2 aligns across 11 bases. Germline V gene data show CDR1 as SGHDT and CDR2 as YYEEEE. This CDR3 has 16 residues. With 1 base clipped from V and 9 bases from J, the junction kept 12 bases outside the gene matches. CDR3 sequence: CASSLQMTSGNIRQYF. For the CDR3, the DNA is TGTGCCAGCAGCTTGCAGATGACTAGCGGGAATATAAGGCAGTACTTC.

The genes are TRBV5-5 and TRBJ2-7; D gene ambiguous. V lost 4 bases and J lost 3, with 11 bases in between. The CDR3 is made up of 13 amino acids. CDR1 is SGHKS, CDR2 YYEKEE, per germline (reference sequence). The CDR3 region has the DNA TGTGCCAGCAGCCTAAGCCAGGACTACGAGCAGTACTTC. Protein sequence: CASSLSQDYEQYF.

The V and J genes are TRBV13 and TRBJ2-3, with D unclear. The V gene lost 6 bases and the J gene lost 2 bases, with 9 bases spanning the gap. Germline CDR1 is PRHDT and CDR2 is FYEKMQ (reference sequence). This CDR3 comprises 13 residues. In DNA form, the CDR3 reads TGTGCCAGCAGTAGATACTACACAGATACGCAGTATTTT. This encodes CASSRYYTDTQYF.

V usage is TRBV5-1 and J usage is TRBJ2-7; 14 nucleotides agree with TRBD2. V dropped 0 bases and J dropped 6; count of bases not matched to a gene: 2. CDR1 and CDR2 from the germline V gene are SGHRS and YFSETQ. This CDR3 contains 15 residues. The chain's CDR3 is CASSLGGLAGVEQYF. CDR3 in DNA: TGCGCCAGCAGCTTGGGGGGACTAGCGGGAGTCGAGCAGTACTTC.

V and J are TRBV7-6 and TRBJ2-7; D possibly corresponds to TRBD1 (6 bases). Germline V CDR1 and CDR2: SGHVS, FNYEAQ. The CDR3 runs to 13 residues. Trimming shortened V by 5 bases and J by 2 bases, and 10 bases separated the two germline ends. The CDR3 coding sequence is TGTGCCAGCAGCACCACAGGGACCTACGAGCAGTACTTC. Residues: CASSTTGTYEQYF.

The chain employs TRBV11-3 and TRBJ1-1; TRBD1 agrees at 7 bases. The CDR3 length is 15 residues. Germline values: CDR1 SGHNT, CDR2 YENEEA. V was pared by 3 bases and J by 5 bases, with 9 bases of the junction left unmatched. CDR3 sequence: CASSFSGGGWTEAFF. The CDR3 nucleotides read TGTGCCAGCAGCTTCTCAGGGGGTGGGTGGACTGAAGCTTTCTTT.

The chain uses TRBV16 and TRBJ2-1; D is undetermined. The germline V gene has CDR1 KGHSY and CDR2 FQNENV. V was trimmed by 3 bases and J by 0 bases, leaving 12 bases between them. CDR3 length: 16 amino acids. The DNA for the CDR3 is TGTGCCAGCAGCCAGCAGAGAGCTAGCTCCTACAATGAGCAGTTCTTC. This encodes CASSQQRASSYNEQFF.

The CDR3, as DNA: TGTGCCAGCAGCATATGGGGAGGAGTACAGAACACCGGGGAGCTGTTTTTT. It is translated as CASSIWGGVQNTGELFF. The chain carries TRBV7-2 and TRBJ2-2, with D possibly matching TRBD2 (6 bases). The germline V gene has CDR1 SGHTA and CDR2 FQGNSA. V lost 5 bases, J lost 1 base, and 17 bases lay in between. This CDR3 region has 17 residues.

The J gene is TRBJ2-7, the V gene TRBV5-1, with TRBD1 identical over 8 bases. This CDR3 is 14 amino acids long. Germline CDR1 is SGHRS and CDR2 is YFSETQ. V was pared by 0 bases and J by 4 bases, with 3 bases of the junction left unmatched. The CDR3 bases are TGCGCCAGCAGCTTGGGCAGGGGGCTTTACGAGCAGTACTTC. This sequence encodes CASSLGRGLYEQYF.

The chain employs TRBV11-2 and TRBJ2-5, with D maybe TRBD1 (5 bases). V lost 5 bases to trimming and J lost 5 bases, with 15 bases between them. Germline lookup yields CDR1 SGHAT and CDR2 FQNNGV. The CDR3 runs to 14 residues. CDR3: CASSKNQGWETQYF. In DNA form, the CDR3 reads TGTGCCAGCAGCAAAAACCAGGGATGGGAGACCCAGTACTTC.

The chain is built from TRBV7-6 and TRBJ2-1; 11 bases line up with TRBD2. Looked up from germline, CDR1 is SGHVS and CDR2 is FNYEAQ. The CDR3 spans 15 residues. V was clipped by 1 base and J by 9 bases; unmatched bases: 5. In DNA, the CDR3 is TGTGCCAGCAGCTTAGTAGCGGGAGGGCTGACTGAGCAGTTCTTC. This gives the protein CASSLVAGGLTEQFF. The entire variable domain, with the rest obtained from reference TRBV7-6 and TRBJ2-1, is as follows: GAGVSQSPRYKVTKRGQDVALRCDPISGHVSLYWYRQALGQGPEFLTYFNYEAQQDKSGLPNDRFSAERPEGSISTLTIQRTEQRDSAMYRCASSLVAGGLTEQFFGPGTRLTVL.

The CDR3 is CASSSTEEGGYTF. The CDR3 DNA reads as TGCGCCAGCAGCTCTACAGAAGAAGGTGGCTACACCTTC. This chain joins TRBV5-1 and TRBJ1-2; the D is unclear. The CDR3 covers 13 residues. Germline V gene lookup returns CDR1 SGHRS and CDR2 YFSETQ. V lost 3 bases and J 7 bases, leaving 13 bases between the germline ends. Drawing the rest from reference TRBV5-1 and TRBJ1-2, the complete variable domain is KAGVTQTPRYLIKTRGQQVTLSCSPISGHRSVSWYQQTPGQGLQFLFEYFSETQRNKGNFPGRFSGRQFSNSRSEMNVSTLELGDSALYLCASSSTEEGGYTFGSGTRLTVV.

This clone has more than one count but fewer than ten. The V gene is TRBV6-6, the J gene TRBJ2-5, with 8 bases identical to TRBD2. The better agreement between TRBJ2-7 and the DNA end casts doubt on the J call. From germline, CDR1 is MNHNY and CDR2 SVGAGI (reference sequence). The CDR3 length is 14 residues. CDR3 in DNA: TGTGCCAGCAGTTGGGCGGGGGGATTCTACGAGCAGTACTTC. It is translated as CASSWAGGFYEQYF.

The sample holds a few counts of this clone. The V gene is TRBV27, the J gene TRBJ2-3; possible D gene TRBD1, 6 bases. The CDR3 runs to 17 residues. Trimming removed 6 bases from V and 2 bases from J, with 21 bases in between. In germline, CDR1 is MNHEY, CDR2 SMNVEV (reference sequence). The DNA of the CDR3 is TGTGCCAGCAGACCTCGGTGGCAGGGGCTTGCCACAGATACGCAGTATTTT. Its translation: CASRPRWQGLATDTQYF.

J is TRBJ1-4 and V is TRBV5-6; 7 bases match TRBD1. Germline V gives CDR1 SGHDT, CDR2 YYEEEE. V was clipped by 0 bases and J by 8 bases; unmatched bases: 4. The CDR3 is 14 residues long. CDR3 coding DNA: TGTGCCAGCAGCTTGGTAGACAGGGACGAAAAACTGTTTTTT. Encoded protein: CASSLVDRDEKLFF.

The rearrangement joins TRBV2 to TRBJ2-7, with TRBD2 matching 10 bases. The CDR3 is 13 residues long. The trim removed 7 bases at V and 4 bases at J, leaving 4 bases unmatched. The V gene's germline CDR1 is SNHLY and CDR2 FYNNEI. The CDR3 region has the DNA TGTGCCAGCATAGCTAGCGGGAGTTACGAGCAGTACTTC. Its translation: CASIASGSYEQYF.

This clone was picked up one time. The chain links TRBV19 to TRBJ1-2, with D possibly matching TRBD1 (5 bases). This CDR3 has 13 amino acids. The germline V gene has CDR1 LNHDA and CDR2 SQIVND (reference sequence). Trimming pared 7 bases from V and 4 bases from J, leaving 13 bases between. The CDR3 DNA is TGTGCCAGTACCTCTGGGCAGGGCTATGGCTACACCTTC. Its protein is CASTSGQGYGYTF.

The chain is built from TRBV15 and TRBJ1-1; D not resolved. CDR3 length equals 14 residues. Germline V gene sequence: CDR1 LNHNV, CDR2 YYDKDF (reference sequence). The V gene lost 2 bases and the J gene lost 6 bases, with 13 bases spanning the gap. CDR3 protein: CATSRPAPEAEAFF. Here the CDR3 DNA reads TGTGCCACCAGCAGACCCGCCCCTGAGGCTGAAGCTTTCTTT.

The rearrangement links TRBV15 to TRBJ1-4; D call uncertain. Looked up from germline, CDR1 is LNHNV and CDR2 is YYDKDF (reference sequence). The CDR3 is 16 residues long. Trimming cost V 3 bases and J 7 bases, with 18 bases left between them. In DNA form, the CDR3 reads TGTGCCACCAGCAGGGCTCCCGGTGCGGGGTTTGAAAAACTGTTTTTT. Amino acids: CATSRAPGAGFEKLFF.